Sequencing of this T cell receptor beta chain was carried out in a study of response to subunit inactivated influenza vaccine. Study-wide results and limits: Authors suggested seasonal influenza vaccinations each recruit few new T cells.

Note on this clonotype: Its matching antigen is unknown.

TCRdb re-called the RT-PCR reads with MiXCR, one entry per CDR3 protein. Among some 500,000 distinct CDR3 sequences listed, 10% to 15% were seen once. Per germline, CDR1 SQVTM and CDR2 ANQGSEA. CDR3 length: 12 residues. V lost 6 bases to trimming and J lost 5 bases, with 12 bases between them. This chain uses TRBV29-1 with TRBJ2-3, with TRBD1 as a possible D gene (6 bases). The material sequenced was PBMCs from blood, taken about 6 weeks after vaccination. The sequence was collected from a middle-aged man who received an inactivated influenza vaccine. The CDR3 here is CSVDRFGDTQYF. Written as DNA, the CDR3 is TGCAGCGTAGACAGGTTTGGAGATACGCAGTATTTT.